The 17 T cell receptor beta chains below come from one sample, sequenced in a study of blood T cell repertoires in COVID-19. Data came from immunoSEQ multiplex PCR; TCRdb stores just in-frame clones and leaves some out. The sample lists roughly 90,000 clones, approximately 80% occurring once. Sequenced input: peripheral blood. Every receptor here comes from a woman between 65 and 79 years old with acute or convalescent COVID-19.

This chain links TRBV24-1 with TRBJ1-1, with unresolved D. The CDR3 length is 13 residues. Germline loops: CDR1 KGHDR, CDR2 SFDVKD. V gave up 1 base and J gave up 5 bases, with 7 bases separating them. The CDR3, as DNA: TGTGCCACCAGTGATTTTGGAGGGACTGAAGCTTTCTTT. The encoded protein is CATSDFGGTEAFF.

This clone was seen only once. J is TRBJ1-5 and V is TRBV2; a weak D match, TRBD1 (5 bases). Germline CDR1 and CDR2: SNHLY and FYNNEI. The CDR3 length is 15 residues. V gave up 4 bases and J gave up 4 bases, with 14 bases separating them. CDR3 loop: CASSVGRQGNQPQHF. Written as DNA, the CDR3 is TGTGCCAGCAGTGTGGGGAGGCAGGGAAATCAGCCCCAGCATTTT.

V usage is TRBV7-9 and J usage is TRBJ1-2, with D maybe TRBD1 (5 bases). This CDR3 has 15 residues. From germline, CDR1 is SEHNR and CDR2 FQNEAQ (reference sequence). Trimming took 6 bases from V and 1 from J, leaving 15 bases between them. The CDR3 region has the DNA TGTGCCAGCAGTACCACAGGAGAAGTTAACTATGGCTACACCTTC. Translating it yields CASSTTGEVNYGYTF. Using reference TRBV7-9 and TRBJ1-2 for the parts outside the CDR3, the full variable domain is DTGVSQNPRHKITKRGQNVTFRCDPISEHNRLYWYRQTLGQGPEFLTYFQNEAQLEKSRLLSDRFSAERPKGSFSTLEIQRTEQGDSAMYLCASSTTGEVNYGYTFGSGTRLTVV.

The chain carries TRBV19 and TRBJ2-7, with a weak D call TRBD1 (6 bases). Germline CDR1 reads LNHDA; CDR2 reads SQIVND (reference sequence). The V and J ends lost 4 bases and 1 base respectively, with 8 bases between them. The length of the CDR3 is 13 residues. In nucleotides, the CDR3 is TGTGCCAGTAGTACAGGGGCATCCTACGAGCAGTACTTC. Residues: CASSTGASYEQYF.

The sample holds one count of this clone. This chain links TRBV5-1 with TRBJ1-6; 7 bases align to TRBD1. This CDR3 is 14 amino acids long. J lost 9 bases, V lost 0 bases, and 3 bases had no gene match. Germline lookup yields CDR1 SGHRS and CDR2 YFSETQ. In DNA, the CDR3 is TGCGCCAGCAGCTTGGGACAGGGAGGTTCACCCCTCCACTTT. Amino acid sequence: CASSLGQGGSPLHF.

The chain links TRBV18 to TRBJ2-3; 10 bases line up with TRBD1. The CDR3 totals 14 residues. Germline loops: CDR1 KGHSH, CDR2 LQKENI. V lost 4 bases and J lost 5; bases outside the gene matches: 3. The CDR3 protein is CASSRQGAGDTQYF. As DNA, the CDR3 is TGTGCCAGCTCACGACAGGGGGCGGGAGATACGCAGTATTTT.

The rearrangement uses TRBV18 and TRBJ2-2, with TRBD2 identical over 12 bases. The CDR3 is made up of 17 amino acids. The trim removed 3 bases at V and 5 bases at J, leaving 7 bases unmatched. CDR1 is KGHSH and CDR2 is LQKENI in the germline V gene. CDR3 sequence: CASSPWTSGDSTGELFF. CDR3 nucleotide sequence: TGTGCCAGCTCACCCTGGACTAGCGGGGATTCGACCGGGGAGCTGTTTTTT.

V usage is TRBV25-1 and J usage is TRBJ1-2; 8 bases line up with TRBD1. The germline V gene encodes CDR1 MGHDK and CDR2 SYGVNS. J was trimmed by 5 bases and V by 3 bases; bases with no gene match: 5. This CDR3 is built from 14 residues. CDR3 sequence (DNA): TGTGCCAGCAGTGACAGGGGGCGCGGGTATGGCTACACCTTC. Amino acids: CASSDRGRGYGYTF.

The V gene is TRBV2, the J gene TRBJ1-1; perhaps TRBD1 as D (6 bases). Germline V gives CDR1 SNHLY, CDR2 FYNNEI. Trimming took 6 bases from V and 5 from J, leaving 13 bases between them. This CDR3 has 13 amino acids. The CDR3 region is CASRAGARTEAFF. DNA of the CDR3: TGTGCCAGCAGGGCGGGGGCGCGGACTGAAGCTTTCTTT.

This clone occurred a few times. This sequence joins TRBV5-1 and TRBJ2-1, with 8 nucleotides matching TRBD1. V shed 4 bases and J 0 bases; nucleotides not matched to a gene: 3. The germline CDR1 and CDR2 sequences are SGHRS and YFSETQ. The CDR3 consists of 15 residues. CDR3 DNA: TGCGCCAGCAGCCTCGGGACAGGCTCCTACAATGAGCAGTTCTTC. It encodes CASSLGTGSYNEQFF.

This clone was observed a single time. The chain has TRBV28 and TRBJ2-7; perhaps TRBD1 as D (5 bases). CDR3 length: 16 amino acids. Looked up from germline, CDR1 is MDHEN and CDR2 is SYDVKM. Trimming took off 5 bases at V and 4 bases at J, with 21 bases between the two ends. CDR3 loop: CASSGSAPGNWYEQYF. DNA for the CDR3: TGTGCCAGCAGTGGCTCGGCCCCAGGGAATTGGTACGAGCAGTACTTC.

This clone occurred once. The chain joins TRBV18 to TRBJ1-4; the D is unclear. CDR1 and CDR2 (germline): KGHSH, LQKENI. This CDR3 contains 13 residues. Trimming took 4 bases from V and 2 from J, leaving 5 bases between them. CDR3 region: CASSRSTNEKLFF. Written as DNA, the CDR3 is TGTGCCAGCTCACGCAGTACTAATGAAAAACTGTTTTTT.

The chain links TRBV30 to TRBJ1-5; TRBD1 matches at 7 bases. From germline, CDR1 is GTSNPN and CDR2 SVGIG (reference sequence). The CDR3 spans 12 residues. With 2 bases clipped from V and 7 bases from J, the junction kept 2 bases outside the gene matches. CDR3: CAWSFRGQPQHF. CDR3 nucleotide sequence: TGTGCCTGGAGTTTCAGGGGGCAGCCCCAGCATTTT.

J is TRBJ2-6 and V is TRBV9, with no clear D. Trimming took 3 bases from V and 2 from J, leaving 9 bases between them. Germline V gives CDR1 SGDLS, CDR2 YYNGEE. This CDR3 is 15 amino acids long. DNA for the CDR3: TGTGCCAGCAGCGCGGGTCCCCCTGGGGCCAACGTCCTGACTTTC. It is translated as CASSAGPPGANVLTF.

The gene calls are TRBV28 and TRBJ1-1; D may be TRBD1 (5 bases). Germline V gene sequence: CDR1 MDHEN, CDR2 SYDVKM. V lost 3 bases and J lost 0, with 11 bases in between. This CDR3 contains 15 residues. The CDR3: CASSLGGVMNTEAFF. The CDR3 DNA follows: TGTGCCAGCAGTTTGGGAGGGGTAATGAACACTGAAGCTTTCTTT. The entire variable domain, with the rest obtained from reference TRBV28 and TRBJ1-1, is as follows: DVKVTQSSRYLVKRTGEKVFLECVQDMDHENMFWYRQDPGLGLRLIYFSYDVKMKEKGDIPEGYSVSREKKERFSLILESASTNQTSMYLCASSLGGVMNTEAFFGQGTRLTVV.

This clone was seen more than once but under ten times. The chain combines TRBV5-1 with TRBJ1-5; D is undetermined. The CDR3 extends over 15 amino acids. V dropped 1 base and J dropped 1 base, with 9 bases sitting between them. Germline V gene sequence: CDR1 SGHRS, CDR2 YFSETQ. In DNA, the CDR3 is TGCGCCAGCAGCTTGTCTTGGGAGAGCAATCAGCCCCAGCATTTT. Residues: CASSLSWESNQPQHF.

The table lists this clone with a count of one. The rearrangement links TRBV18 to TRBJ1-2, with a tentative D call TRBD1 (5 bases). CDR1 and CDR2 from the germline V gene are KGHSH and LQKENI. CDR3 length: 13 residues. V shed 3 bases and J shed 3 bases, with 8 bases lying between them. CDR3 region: CASSPTGDYGYTF. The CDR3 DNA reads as TGTGCCAGCTCACCTACGGGGGACTATGGCTACACCTTC.